The clone carrying this T cell receptor (beta chain) was detected only a few times. Its specificity is unknown. This entry belongs to a study of identical twins. Study results and caveats: Not following the same donors, the study drew its conclusions from cross-sectional statistical analysis.

All donors were healthy, and all were Caucasian. The CDR3 covers 15 residues. Germline CDR1 and CDR2: MNHEY and SMNVEV (reference sequence). V dropped 6 bases and J dropped 2 bases, with 15 bases sitting between them. TCRdb re-derived calls from the 5' RACE reads in MiXCR, one entry per CDR3 protein. The sample contains roughly 1,500,000 distinct CDR3 sequences, roughly 35% of which appear only once. The chain carries TRBV27 and TRBJ2-3; no clear D gene. Sequenced input: cord blood. This receptor was taken from a newborn girl in good health. The CDR3 region has the DNA TGTGCCAGCAGCCCTGGCTACTCTGTCACAGATACGCAGTATTTT. It specifies CASSPGYSVTDTQYF.